A selection of T cell receptor beta chains follows, all from one sample in a study of Ad26.COV2.S vaccination and SARS-CoV-2 variants. Data came from immunoSEQ multiplex PCR; TCRdb stores just in-frame clones and leaves some out. The sample comprises about 350,000 clones, approximately 81% of which are singletons, and 3% to 4% rests with the top ten. Sequences were derived from peripheral blood, sampled in a trial of Ad26.COV2.S vaccine versus placebo. The origin of the receptors is a person aged 18 to 65 who received the Ad26.COV2.S COVID-19 vaccine or a placebo. The CDR3 runs from the conserved cysteine through the conserved F or W. A D gene is named only where the DNA matches it firmly. Part of the rows lack a size; the others show once, few, many or a class for expanded clones.

v_gene: TRBV29-1
abundance: few
j_gene: TRBJ2-7
d_gene: TRBD2
CDR3aa: CSVARGTSGSHSYEQYF
CDR3nt: TGCAGCGTTGCGCGTGGGACTAGCGGATCCCACTCCTACGAGCAGTACTTC

v_gene: TRBV7-6
abundance: .
j_gene: TRBJ2-2
d_gene: .
CDR3aa: CASSLVTTGELFF
CDR3nt: TGTGCCAGCAGCTTAGTTACCACCGGGGAGCTGTTTTTT

v_gene: TRBV5-6
abundance: .
j_gene: TRBJ1-1
d_gene: .
CDR3aa: CASSVVTGRVDTEAFF
CDR3nt: TGTGCCAGCAGCGTGGTTACGGGCAGGGTGGACACTGAAGCTTTCTTT

v_gene: TRBV9
abundance: .
j_gene: TRBJ2-5
d_gene: .
CDR3aa: CASSPQRPGRYQETQYF
CDR3nt: TGTGCCAGCAGCCCACAGCGACCGGGAAGGTACCAAGAGACCCAGTACTTC

v_gene: TRBV5-1
abundance: .
j_gene: TRBJ1-1
d_gene: .
CDR3aa: CASSLRGSGTEAFF
CDR3nt: TGCGCCAGCAGCTTGCGGGGTTCTGGAACTGAAGCTTTCTTT

v_gene: TRBV7-6
abundance: .
j_gene: TRBJ2-7
d_gene: .
CDR3aa: CASSREQYF
CDR3nt: TGTGCCAGTTCTCGCGAGCAGTACTTC

v_gene: TRBV4-1
abundance: .
j_gene: TRBJ1-1
d_gene: .
CDR3aa: CASSHNSMNTEAFF
CDR3nt: TGCGCCAGCAGCCACAACTCCATGAACACTGAAGCTTTCTTT

v_gene: TRBV28
abundance: .
j_gene: TRBJ2-7
d_gene: .
CDR3aa: CASRRGATYEQYF
CDR3nt: TGTGCCAGCCGCCGGGGGGCCACCTACGAGCAGTACTTC

v_gene: TRBV29-1
abundance: few
j_gene: TRBJ2-6
d_gene: .
CDR3aa: CSVEAGTPRTGANVLTF
CDR3nt: TGCAGCGTTGAAGCCGGGACCCCGAGGACTGGGGCCAACGTCCTGACTTTC

v_gene: TRBV3-1/TRBV3-2
abundance: once
j_gene: TRBJ2-7
d_gene: .
CDR3aa: CASSLNSYEQYF
CDR3nt: TGTGCCAGCAGCCTAAACAGTTACGAGCAGTACTTC

v_gene: TRBV2
abundance: .
j_gene: TRBJ2-5
d_gene: TRBD2
CDR3aa: CASSIRGLAGVETQYF
CDR3nt: TGTGCCAGCAGTATAAGGGGACTAGCGGGAGTAGAGACCCAGTACTTC

v_gene: TRBV10-3
abundance: few
j_gene: TRBJ2-1
d_gene: .
CDR3aa: CAISEDVENEQFF
CDR3nt: TGTGCCATCAGTGAAGACGTTGAAAATGAGCAGTTCTTC

v_gene: TRBV5-1
abundance: once
j_gene: TRBJ1-2
d_gene: TRBD1
CDR3aa: CASSPPGQGASYGYTF
CDR3nt: TGCGCCAGCAGCCCTCCGGGACAGGGGGCGTCCTATGGCTACACCTTC

v_gene: TRBV12-3/TRBV12-4
abundance: once
j_gene: TRBJ2-5
d_gene: .
CDR3aa: CASRRQTQTQYF
CDR3nt: TGTGCCAGCAGGCGTCAGACCCAGACCCAGTACTTC

v_gene: TRBV4-1
abundance: .
j_gene: TRBJ2-1
d_gene: .
CDR3aa: CASSQGVGGYGLTNEQFF
CDR3nt: TGCGCCAGCAGCCAAGGTGTAGGCGGCTACGGACTTACGAATGAGCAGTTCTTC

v_gene: TRBV4-3
abundance: many
j_gene: TRBJ2-5
d_gene: .
CDR3aa: CASSQRGDKTQETQYF
CDR3nt: TGCGCCAGCAGCCAGAGGGGGGACAAAACCCAAGAGACCCAGTACTTC

v_gene: TRBV27
abundance: .
j_gene: TRBJ1-1
d_gene: .
CDR3aa: CASSPGGEGNTEAFF
CDR3nt: TGTGCCAGCAGCCCGGGCGGGGAAGGGAACACTGAAGCTTTCTTT

v_gene: TRBV12-5
abundance: .
j_gene: TRBJ1-5
d_gene: .
CDR3aa: CASGLSGGGNQPQHF
CDR3nt: TGTGCTAGTGGTTTGTCTGGTGGGGGCAATCAGCCCCAGCATTTT

v_gene: TRBV18
abundance: .
j_gene: TRBJ1-5
d_gene: .
CDR3aa: CASSPGRGGNQPQHF
CDR3nt: TGTGCCAGCTCACCCGGCAGAGGGGGCAATCAGCCCCAGCATTTT

v_gene: TRBV27
abundance: .
j_gene: TRBJ2-1
d_gene: .
CDR3aa: CASSLGSAGSQWDEQFF
CDR3nt: TGTGCCAGCAGTTTAGGGTCGGCGGGATCCCAGTGGGATGAGCAGTTCTTC

v_gene: TRBV24-1
abundance: few
j_gene: TRBJ2-1
d_gene: TRBD1
CDR3aa: CATSVTGGQGEQFF
CDR3nt: TGTGCCACCAGTGTGACAGGGGGGCAGGGTGAGCAGTTCTTC

v_gene: TRBV5-1
abundance: .
j_gene: TRBJ2-2
d_gene: TRBD1
CDR3aa: CASRSTGAPTGELFF
CDR3nt: TGCGCCAGCAGGTCTACAGGGGCGCCCACCGGGGAGCTGTTTTTT

v_gene: TRBV10-1
abundance: once
j_gene: TRBJ1-5
d_gene: .
CDR3aa: CASITQSRIKPASNQPQHF
CDR3nt: TGCGCCAGCATTACCCAATCGAGGATTAAACCTGCTAGCAATCAGCCCCAGCATTTT

v_gene: TRBV15
abundance: .
j_gene: TRBJ2-5
d_gene: .
CDR3aa: CATSRDGWETQYF
CDR3nt: TGTGCCACCAGCAGAGATGGGTGGGAGACCCAGTACTTC

v_gene: TRBV6-2/TRBV6-3
abundance: .
j_gene: TRBJ2-7
d_gene: TRBD1
CDR3aa: CASSYGGQVFYEQYF
CDR3nt: TGTGCCAGCAGTTATGGGGGACAGGTATTCTACGAGCAGTACTTC

v_gene: TRBV5-6
abundance: .
j_gene: TRBJ1-2
d_gene: .
CDR3aa: CASSLEGAYGYTF
CDR3nt: TGTGCCAGCAGCTTGGAAGGGGCCTATGGCTACACCTTC

v_gene: TRBV21-1
abundance: .
j_gene: TRBJ2-7
d_gene: .
CDR3aa: CASSKRVSGGGGYEQYF
CDR3nt: TGTGCCAGCAGCAAAAGGGTATCGGGCGGAGGGGGTTACGAGCAGTACTTC

v_gene: TRBV30
abundance: .
j_gene: TRBJ1-3
d_gene: .
CDR3aa: CAWTDNPGVQSGNTIYF
CDR3nt: TGTGCCTGGACCGACAACCCGGGAGTGCAGTCTGGAAACACCATATATTTT

v_gene: TRBV6-5
abundance: .
j_gene: TRBJ2-5
d_gene: .
CDR3aa: CASRRGAGETQYF
CDR3nt: TGTGCCAGCAGACGGGGGGCAGGTGAGACCCAGTACTTC

v_gene: TRBV18
abundance: .
j_gene: TRBJ2-1
d_gene: TRBD2
CDR3aa: CASSPGLAGGLYNEQFF
CDR3nt: TGTGCCAGCTCACCGGGACTAGCGGGGGGCCTATACAATGAGCAGTTCTTC

v_gene: TRBV9
abundance: once
j_gene: TRBJ2-1
d_gene: .
CDR3aa: CASSVGGSSSYNEQFF
CDR3nt: TGTGCCAGCAGCGTAGGAGGGTCGAGCTCCTACAATGAGCAGTTCTTC

v_gene: TRBV5-4
abundance: .
j_gene: TRBJ2-2
d_gene: .
CDR3aa: CASSQAGTYTGELFF
CDR3nt: TGTGCCAGCAGCCAAGCCGGGACTTACACCGGGGAGCTGTTTTTT

v_gene: TRBV30
abundance: .
j_gene: TRBJ2-2
d_gene: .
CDR3aa: CAWRDSNTGELFF
CDR3nt: TGTGCCTGGCGGGACTCCAACACCGGGGAGCTGTTTTTT

v_gene: TRBV15
abundance: few
j_gene: TRBJ1-1
d_gene: .
CDR3aa: CATSPRGNTEAFF
CDR3nt: TGTGCCACCAGCCCAAGGGGGAACACTGAAGCTTTCTTT

v_gene: TRBV7-2
abundance: .
j_gene: TRBJ2-1
d_gene: .
CDR3aa: CASSSSPGATEQFF
CDR3nt: TGTGCCAGCAGCTCCTCGCCGGGGGCCACTGAGCAGTTCTTC

v_gene: TRBV2
abundance: .
j_gene: TRBJ2-5
d_gene: .
CDR3aa: CASKGTPGTQYF
CDR3nt: TGTGCCAGCAAGGGGACCCCGGGGACCCAGTACTTC

v_gene: TRBV5-4
abundance: once
j_gene: TRBJ2-5
d_gene: .
CDR3aa: CASSSWTEETQYF
CDR3nt: TGTGCCAGCAGCTCCTGGACGGAAGAGACCCAGTACTTC

v_gene: TRBV6-6
abundance: .
j_gene: TRBJ1-2
d_gene: .
CDR3aa: CASSSTDSNYGYTF
CDR3nt: TGTGCCAGCAGTTCCACAGACAGTAACTATGGCTACACCTTC

v_gene: TRBV19
abundance: .
j_gene: TRBJ1-6
d_gene: .
CDR3aa: CASSTPDRTESYNSPLHF
CDR3nt: TGTGCCAGTAGTACCCCCGACCGGACAGAGTCCTATAATTCACCCCTCCACTTT

v_gene: TRBV2
abundance: .
j_gene: TRBJ2-2
d_gene: TRBD1
CDR3aa: CASRLQGANTGELFF
CDR3nt: TGTGCCAGCAGATTACAGGGGGCTAACACCGGGGAGCTGTTTTTT

v_gene: TRBV28
abundance: once
j_gene: TRBJ1-4
d_gene: TRBD1
CDR3aa: CASSFGNRGSEKLFF
CDR3nt: TGTGCCAGCAGTTTTGGGAACAGGGGGAGTGAAAAACTGTTTTTT

v_gene: TRBV10-3
abundance: .
j_gene: TRBJ1-5
d_gene: .
CDR3aa: CAISEGQQNQPQHF
CDR3nt: TGTGCCATCAGTGAGGGACAGCAGAATCAGCCCCAGCATTTT

v_gene: TRBV11-2
abundance: .
j_gene: TRBJ2-5
d_gene: .
CDR3aa: CASTPLGGAFHETQYF
CDR3nt: TGTGCCAGCACCCCTCTTGGGGGGGCCTTTCACGAGACCCAGTACTTC

v_gene: TRBV7-8
abundance: .
j_gene: TRBJ1-5
d_gene: .
CDR3aa: CASSLRAAPQHF
CDR3nt: TGTGCCAGCAGCTTAAGGGCAGCCCCCCAGCATTTT

v_gene: TRBV4-1
abundance: .
j_gene: TRBJ2-7
d_gene: .
CDR3aa: CASSLGPSYEQYF
CDR3nt: TGCGCCAGCAGCCTCGGGCCCTCCTACGAGCAGTACTTC

v_gene: TRBV4-1
abundance: few
j_gene: TRBJ1-6
d_gene: .
CDR3aa: CASSQGIGRDNSPLHF
CDR3nt: TGCGCCAGCAGCCAAGGGATCGGGCGGGATAATTCACCCCTCCACTTT

v_gene: TRBV19
abundance: .
j_gene: TRBJ2-2
d_gene: TRBD1
CDR3aa: CASSTGTGPHGELFF
CDR3nt: TGTGCCAGTAGTACCGGGACAGGCCCTCACGGGGAGCTGTTTTTT

v_gene: TRBV27
abundance: .
j_gene: TRBJ2-7
d_gene: .
CDR3aa: CASSSPGTNQRSYEQYF
CDR3nt: TGTGCCAGCAGTTCCCCCGGGACAAACCAAAGGTCCTACGAGCAGTACTTC

v_gene: TRBV6-5
abundance: .
j_gene: TRBJ2-7
d_gene: TRBD1
CDR3aa: CASSRTDRRDYEQYF
CDR3nt: TGTGCCAGCAGCCGGACGGACAGGAGAGACTACGAGCAGTACTTC

v_gene: TRBV6-6
abundance: many
j_gene: TRBJ1-5
d_gene: .
CDR3aa: CASSVQPQHF
CDR3nt: TGTGCCAGCAGTGTACAGCCCCAGCATTTT

v_gene: TRBV19
abundance: once
j_gene: TRBJ2-1
d_gene: .
CDR3aa: CASSISSYNEQFF
CDR3nt: TGTGCCAGTAGTATTAGCTCCTACAATGAGCAGTTCTTC

v_gene: TRBV6-1
abundance: few
j_gene: TRBJ1-6
d_gene: .
CDR3aa: CASSEGTSPLHF
CDR3nt: TGTGCCAGCAGTGAAGGGACCTCACCCCTCCACTTT

v_gene: TRBV7-2
abundance: once
j_gene: TRBJ2-4
d_gene: .
CDR3aa: CASSSYPWGADENIQYF
CDR3nt: TGTGCCAGCAGCTCCTACCCTTGGGGGGCGGACGAAAACATTCAGTACTTC

v_gene: TRBV7-9
abundance: .
j_gene: TRBJ2-5
d_gene: TRBD2
CDR3aa: CASSATGGLAGSEETQYF
CDR3nt: TGTGCCAGCAGCGCAACAGGGGGACTAGCGGGGTCGGAAGAGACCCAGTACTTC

v_gene: TRBV4-3
abundance: once
j_gene: TRBJ1-1
d_gene: .
CDR3aa: CASSQDLRQAGTEAFF
CDR3nt: TGCGCCAGCAGCCAAGATCTACGTCAAGCAGGCACTGAAGCTTTCTTT

v_gene: TRBV12-3/TRBV12-4
abundance: .
j_gene: TRBJ1-1
d_gene: .
CDR3aa: CASSLLPGAEAFF
CDR3nt: TGTGCCAGCAGTTTACTCCCTGGGGCTGAAGCTTTCTTT

v_gene: TRBV7-9
abundance: .
j_gene: TRBJ2-2
d_gene: .
CDR3aa: CAIHRSGTGELFF
CDR3nt: TGTGCCATCCACCGGTCGGGCACCGGGGAGCTGTTTTTT

v_gene: TRBV6-5
abundance: .
j_gene: TRBJ1-5
d_gene: TRBD1
CDR3aa: CASSFGGQGNQPQHF
CDR3nt: TGTGCCAGCAGTTTCGGTGGACAGGGCAATCAGCCCCAGCATTTT